These T cell receptor beta chains were read from a single sample in a study of blood T cell repertoires in COVID-19. Sequencing was performed with immunoSEQ multiplex PCR; in TCRdb, only in-frame clones are kept and a portion is missing. The data hold 150,000 to 200,000 clones, with around four fifths observed a single time. Sequences were obtained from peripheral blood. The receptors were sampled from an elderly woman with acute or convalescent COVID-19. The CDR3 runs from the conserved cysteine through the conserved F or W. Fields, in order: J gene, D gene, clone size, V gene, CDR3 protein, CDR3 DNA. D genes are given only for firm matches. For some rows the clone size is stated as once, few or many, or as a class when expanded; others skip it.

J: TRBJ2-5
D: TRBD2
size: NA
V: TRBV28
CDR3: CASSFPGGQPGGETQYF
DNA: TGTGCCAGCAGTTTTCCAGGAGGACAGCCGGGGGGGGAGACCCAGTACTTC

J: TRBJ2-7
D: NA
size: once
V: TRBV19
CDR3: CASSTSEPWYEQYF
DNA: TGTGCCAGTAGTACTAGCGAGCCTTGGTACGAGCAGTACTTC

J: TRBJ2-1
D: TRBD2
size: few
V: TRBV3-1/TRBV3-2
CDR3: CASRTSGSNEQFF
DNA: TGTGCCAGCCGGACTAGCGGGAGCAATGAGCAGTTCTTC

J: TRBJ2-1
D: NA
size: NA
V: TRBV27
CDR3: CASSEQGRAGEQFF
DNA: TGTGCCAGCAGTGAGCAGGGTAGAGCAGGAGAGCAGTTCTTC

J: TRBJ1-1
D: NA
size: once
V: TRBV19
CDR3: CASSIQGLNTEAFF
DNA: TGTGCCAGTAGTATACAGGGGTTGAACACTGAAGCTTTCTTT

J: TRBJ2-7
D: TRBD1
size: NA
V: TRBV9
CDR3: CASSVAPAGGVEQYF
DNA: TGTGCCAGCAGCGTAGCTCCAGCAGGGGGCGTCGAGCAGTACTTC

J: TRBJ2-3
D: TRBD1
size: NA
V: TRBV20-1
CDR3: CSAARGDTQYF
DNA: TGCAGTGCAGCCAGGGGGGATACGCAGTATTTT

J: TRBJ2-5
D: NA
size: NA
V: TRBV15
CDR3: CATSRAHFETQYF
DNA: TGTGCCACCAGCAGAGCACATTTCGAGACCCAGTACTTC

J: TRBJ1-3
D: NA
size: NA
V: TRBV5-4
CDR3: CASSLGRSSGNTIYF
DNA: TGTGCCAGCAGCTTGGGACGGAGCTCTGGAAACACCATATATTTT

J: TRBJ1-1
D: NA
size: NA
V: TRBV6-6
CDR3: CASTKAGGTEAFF
DNA: TGTGCCAGCACCAAAGCGGGGGGGACTGAAGCTTTCTTT

J: TRBJ1-2
D: NA
size: once
V: TRBV6-5
CDR3: CASLTVGYGYTF
DNA: TGTGCCAGCCTCACGGTCGGCTATGGCTACACCTTC

J: TRBJ2-7
D: NA
size: NA
V: TRBV10-2
CDR3: CASGLTGSYEQYF
DNA: TGCGCCAGCGGGTTGACAGGTTCCTACGAGCAGTACTTC

J: TRBJ2-3
D: NA
size: few
V: TRBV10-1
CDR3: CASSEVADTQYF
DNA: TGCGCCAGCAGTGAGGTAGCAGATACGCAGTATTTT

J: TRBJ2-5
D: TRBD2
size: NA
V: TRBV28
CDR3: CASSSRLAGLETQYF
DNA: TGTGCCAGCAGTTCCCGACTAGCGGGTCTTGAGACCCAGTACTTC

J: TRBJ2-3
D: TRBD2
size: NA
V: TRBV6-1
CDR3: CASSAPRLAGGTDTQYF
DNA: TGTGCCAGCAGTGCACCTCGACTAGCGGGAGGAACAGATACGCAGTATTTT

J: TRBJ1-1
D: NA
size: few
V: TRBV11-2
CDR3: CASSLGQGSTEAFF
DNA: TGTGCCAGCAGCTTAGGGCAGGGAAGCACTGAAGCTTTCTTT

J: TRBJ1-3
D: NA
size: NA
V: TRBV3-1/TRBV3-2
CDR3: CASSLGHDLNGNTIYF
DNA: TGTGCCAGCAGCCTGGGACATGACTTAAATGGAAACACCATATATTTT

J: TRBJ1-1
D: NA
size: NA
V: TRBV7-9
CDR3: CASRGQGRSDTEAFF
DNA: TGTGCCAGCAGGGGTCAGGGGCGTTCGGACACTGAAGCTTTCTTT

J: TRBJ2-1
D: TRBD2
size: NA
V: TRBV28
CDR3: CASIPGTRISEQFF
DNA: TGTGCCAGCATTCCCGGGACTAGGATATCTGAGCAGTTCTTC

J: TRBJ2-5
D: TRBD2
size: NA
V: TRBV6-2/TRBV6-3
CDR3: CASSSRLAGRETQYF
DNA: TGTGCCAGCAGTTCCCGACTAGCGGGACGAGAGACCCAGTACTTC

J: TRBJ2-1
D: NA
size: NA
V: TRBV7-9
CDR3: CASSPRQDYNEQFF
DNA: TGTGCCAGCAGTCCTCGACAGGACTACAATGAGCAGTTCTTC

J: TRBJ2-7
D: NA
size: NA
V: TRBV19
CDR3: CASKKGGGPSEQYF
DNA: TGTGCCAGTAAGAAGGGGGGGGGTCCCTCCGAGCAGTACTTC

J: TRBJ1-2
D: NA
size: NA
V: TRBV19
CDR3: CASSIDQGINYGYTF
DNA: TGTGCCAGTAGTATAGATCAGGGGATCAACTATGGCTACACCTTC

J: TRBJ1-2
D: NA
size: NA
V: TRBV12-3/TRBV12-4
CDR3: CASSPGFYGYTF
DNA: TGTGCCAGCAGTCCAGGTTTCTATGGCTACACCTTC

J: TRBJ2-3
D: NA
size: NA
V: TRBV15
CDR3: CATSRGGPTDTQYF
DNA: TGTGCCACCAGCAGAGGCGGCCCCACAGATACGCAGTATTTT

J: TRBJ2-3
D: NA
size: NA
V: TRBV29-1
CDR3: CSAQTGSTDTQYF
DNA: TGCAGCGCCCAGACGGGAAGCACAGATACGCAGTATTTT

J: TRBJ1-2
D: NA
size: NA
V: TRBV5-6
CDR3: CASSLSRGDGYTF
DNA: TGTGCCAGCAGCTTGTCCAGGGGCGATGGCTACACCTTC

J: TRBJ2-5
D: NA
size: NA
V: TRBV28
CDR3: CASSITGLETQYF
DNA: TGTGCCAGCAGCATTACAGGGTTAGAGACCCAGTACTTC

J: TRBJ1-5
D: TRBD1
size: NA
V: TRBV10-2
CDR3: CASSVGGGSQPQHF
DNA: TGCGCCAGCAGTGTAGGAGGGGGCAGTCAGCCCCAGCATTTT

J: TRBJ1-5
D: NA
size: few
V: TRBV4-2
CDR3: CASSGGDLGNQPQHF
DNA: TGTGCCAGTAGCGGAGGGGACTTGGGCAATCAGCCCCAGCATTTT

J: TRBJ2-7
D: NA
size: NA
V: TRBV18
CDR3: CASSPPVGNGQYF
DNA: TGTGCCAGCTCACCACCTGTCGGGAATGGGCAGTACTTC

J: TRBJ1-1
D: NA
size: few
V: TRBV5-1
CDR3: CASSLDRDTEAFF
DNA: TGCGCCAGCAGCTTAGACAGAGACACTGAAGCTTTCTTT

J: TRBJ2-1
D: NA
size: NA
V: TRBV7-2
CDR3: CASSSWRDEQFF
DNA: TGTGCCAGCAGCTCATGGCGGGATGAGCAGTTCTTC

J: TRBJ1-1
D: TRBD1
size: once
V: TRBV4-2
CDR3: CASSPGDSYTEAFF
DNA: TGTGCCAGCAGCCCAGGGGACAGCTACACTGAAGCTTTCTTT

J: TRBJ2-7
D: TRBD1
size: NA
V: TRBV5-4
CDR3: CASSSKTGGFYEQYF
DNA: TGTGCCAGCAGCTCGAAGACAGGGGGCTTCTACGAGCAGTACTTC

J: TRBJ2-1
D: TRBD2
size: NA
V: TRBV9
CDR3: CASSSRLAGEREQFF
DNA: TGTGCCAGCAGCTCTCGACTAGCGGGGGAACGGGAGCAGTTCTTC

J: TRBJ2-2
D: NA
size: once
V: TRBV7-8
CDR3: CASSLAQPNTGELFF
DNA: TGTGCCAGCAGCTTAGCACAGCCTAACACCGGGGAGCTGTTTTTT

J: TRBJ2-1
D: TRBD2
size: NA
V: TRBV29-1
CDR3: CSARGGLALNEQFF
DNA: TGCAGCGCCCGGGGCGGACTAGCCCTCAATGAGCAGTTCTTC

J: TRBJ1-6
D: NA
size: few
V: TRBV3-1/TRBV3-2
CDR3: CASSQAGLSHSPLHF
DNA: TGTGCCAGCAGCCAAGCAGGGCTTAGCCATTCACCCCTCCACTTT

J: TRBJ2-7
D: TRBD2
size: once
V: TRBV5-1
CDR3: CASSRSGSSNEQYF
DNA: TGCGCCAGCAGCAGGAGCGGGAGTAGTAACGAGCAGTACTTC

J: TRBJ1-4
D: NA
size: NA
V: TRBV5-1
CDR3: CASSLEGTPTTNEKLFF
DNA: TGCGCCAGCAGCTTGGAAGGGACACCGACAACTAATGAAAAACTGTTTTTT

J: TRBJ2-2
D: NA
size: NA
V: TRBV12-3/TRBV12-4
CDR3: CASCDTNTGELFF
DNA: TGTGCCAGTTGTGACACTAACACCGGGGAGCTGTTTTTT

J: TRBJ2-7
D: NA
size: NA
V: TRBV1
CDR3: CTSKGTSGRVDEQYF
DNA: TGCACCAGCAAAGGGACTAGCGGGAGAGTCGACGAGCAGTACTTC

J: TRBJ2-2
D: TRBD1
size: NA
V: TRBV29-1
CDR3: CSVEWQGDTGELFF
DNA: TGCAGCGTTGAGTGGCAGGGGGACACCGGGGAGCTGTTTTTT

J: TRBJ2-3
D: NA
size: NA
V: TRBV18
CDR3: CASSPFNRGPSTDTQYF
DNA: TGTGCCAGCTCACCATTTAACAGAGGGCCTAGCACAGATACGCAGTATTTT

J: TRBJ1-3
D: NA
size: few
V: TRBV6-5
CDR3: CASSYGQYSGNTIYF
DNA: TGTGCCAGCAGTTACGGACAGTACTCTGGAAACACCATATATTTT

J: TRBJ1-2
D: TRBD1
size: NA
V: TRBV6-5
CDR3: CASSYPGQGGGYGYTF
DNA: TGTGCCAGCAGTTACCCCGGACAGGGTGGAGGCTATGGCTACACCTTC

J: TRBJ2-7
D: NA
size: NA
V: TRBV3-1/TRBV3-2
CDR3: CASSQRSSYEQYF
DNA: TGTGCCAGCAGCCAGAGGTCGTCATACGAGCAGTACTTC

J: TRBJ1-1
D: NA
size: NA
V: TRBV10-3
CDR3: CAITAQGRGTEAFF
DNA: TGTGCCATCACCGCACAGGGACGCGGCACTGAAGCTTTCTTT

J: TRBJ2-1
D: NA
size: NA
V: TRBV12-5
CDR3: CASGLGTWGASTYNEQFF
DNA: TGTGCTAGTGGTTTGGGGACCTGGGGAGCTAGCACCTACAATGAGCAGTTCTTC

J: TRBJ2-5
D: NA
size: NA
V: TRBV29-1
CDR3: CKVQGVETQYF
DNA: TGCAAGGTCCAGGGTGTTGAGACCCAGTACTTC

J: TRBJ2-5
D: NA
size: NA
V: TRBV12-3/TRBV12-4
CDR3: CASSSFEAQYF
DNA: TGTGCCAGCAGTTCGTTCGAGGCCCAGTACTTC

J: TRBJ1-2
D: NA
size: NA
V: TRBV18
CDR3: CASSAGTQTYYGYTF
DNA: TGTGCCAGCTCAGCCGGGACTCAAACTTACTATGGCTACACCTTC

J: TRBJ1-3
D: NA
size: NA
V: TRBV19
CDR3: CASDRSTGNTIYF
DNA: TGTGCCAGTGACAGATCCACTGGAAACACCATATATTTT